One and the same sample provided the 19 T cell receptor beta chains below, sequenced in a study of CDR3 diversity in severe acne. TCRdb called the PCR reads again in MiXCR, with one record for every CDR3 protein. The sample lists tens of thousands of distinct CDR3 sequences; roughly 49% were seen once. The sequencing input was blood. Every receptor here comes from a male donor with severe acne vulgaris.

CDR3 DNA: TGTGCCACGAAAAGAGGGGACGAGCAGTACTTC. This sequence encodes CATKRGDEQYF. The V call is TRBV15, the J call TRBJ2-7; D possibly matches TRBD1 or TRBD2 (5 bases each). V lost 9 bases and J lost 5, with 11 bases in between. Germline CDR1 and CDR2: LNHNV and YYDKDF (reference sequence). The CDR3 has 11 amino acids. Based on the CDR3 plus reference TRBV15 and TRBJ2-7, the full variable domain is DAMVIQNPRYQVTQFGKPVTLSCSQTLNHNVMYWYQQKSSQAPKLLFHYYDKDFNNEADTPDNFQSRRPNTSFCFLDIRSPGLGDTAMYLCATKRGDEQYFGPGTRLTVT.

The chain carries TRBV10-3 and TRBJ1-1; D is unclear. Germline-derived CDR1 and CDR2 are ENHRY and SYGVKD. Trimming took 0 bases from V and 9 from J, leaving 11 bases between them. This CDR3 is built from 13 residues. In nucleotides, the CDR3 is TGTGCCATCAGTGAGTCGGCAGGAGTGCAAGCTTTCTTT. Translated, it gives CAISESAGVQAFF.

The chain joins TRBV19 to TRBJ1-5; possibly TRBD1 for D (6 bases). CDR1 LNHDA and CDR2 SQIVND come from the germline V gene (reference sequence). V gave up 6 bases and J gave up 7 bases, with 19 bases separating them. The CDR3 is made up of 15 amino acids. CDR3 in amino acids: CASSPTQGRLQPQHF. The CDR3 DNA follows: TGTGCCAGTAGCCCGACACAGGGTCGGTTGCAGCCCCAGCATTTT.

As for this clonotype: Possible read error: a much larger clone is one base away. The chain uses TRBV5-1 and TRBJ2-7; tentative D call: TRBD1 (6 bases). The CDR3 runs to 13 residues. V gave up 4 bases and J gave up 2 bases, with 10 bases separating them. Germline CDR1 SGHRS, CDR2 YFSETQ. The CDR3 coding sequence is TGCGCCAGCAGCCGGACAGCTACCTACGAGCAGTACTTC. Translation: CASSRTATYEQYF.

As for this clonotype: A much more abundant neighbour one base away suggests this may be a read error. The rearrangement links TRBV5-6 to TRBJ1-2, with D hard to call. Germline lookup yields CDR1 SGHDT and CDR2 YYEEEE. CDR3 length: 12 residues. V was shortened by 7 bases and J by 4 bases, with 11 bases between the two germline ends. In DNA, the CDR3 is TGTGCCAGCGGCATTCGGACCTATGGCTACACCTTC. It translates to CASGIRTYGYTF. Full variable domain (remainder filled in from reference TRBV5-6 and TRBJ1-2): DAGVTQSPTHLIKTRGQQVTLRCSPKSGHDTVSWYQQALGQGPQFIFQYYEEEERQRGNFPDRFSGHQFPNYSSELNVNALLLGDSALYLCASGIRTYGYTFGSGTRLTVV.

As concerns this clonotype: Possible read error: a much larger clone is one base away. The rearrangement links TRBV9 to TRBJ2-7, with D possibly matching TRBD2 (7 bases). This CDR3 region has 15 residues. Germline V gene lookup returns CDR1 SGDLS and CDR2 YYNGEE. CDR3 region: CAGSVGGGPPYEQYF. CDR3 DNA: TGTGCCGGCAGCGTAGGGGGGGGGCCGCCCTACGAGCAGTACTTC.

A remark on this clonotype: The junction departs from germline at one end; a sequencing error may be responsible. The chain joins TRBV5-5 to TRBJ1-5; no clear D. The CDR3 covers 15 residues. Germline V gene lookup returns CDR1 SGHKS and CDR2 YYEKEE (reference sequence). DNA for the CDR3: TGTGCCGGCAGCTTGGACCTCCTTAGCAATCAGCCCCAGCATTTT. Its translation: CAGSLDLLSNQPQHF.

A word on this clonotype: A much larger clone differs from this one at a single base, so this may be a read error. The chain joins TRBV20-1 to TRBJ1-3; 7 nucleotides match TRBD1. The CDR3 sequence is 14 residues long. In germline, CDR1 is DFQATT, CDR2 SNEGSKA (reference sequence). CDR3 nucleotides: TGCAGTCCTAGAGATCCTAACAGGGGTGACACCATATATTTT. Translated: CSPRDPNRGDTIYF.

The table lists this clonotype with many counts. The V and J genes are TRBV29-1 and TRBJ2-1; D gene unclear. The CDR3 runs to 12 residues. V dropped 7 bases and J dropped 4 bases, with 11 bases sitting between them. CDR1 is SQVTM and CDR2 is ANQGSEA in the germline V gene. CDR3 DNA: TGCAGCGGAGGTGGGGAATACAATGAGCAGTTCTTC. As protein: CSGGGEYNEQFF.

This clonotype was recorded many times. The J gene is TRBJ2-3, the V gene TRBV19; TRBD2 aligns across 15 bases. The ends lost 3 bases at V and 0 bases at J; junction bases unmatched: 4. This CDR3 spans 18 amino acids. Germline CDR1 is LNHDA and CDR2 is SQIVND (reference sequence). The CDR3 spells CASSMGLAGGPSTDTQYF. The CDR3, as DNA: TGTGCCAGTAGTATGGGACTAGCGGGAGGACCGAGCACAGATACGCAGTATTTT.

The J gene is TRBJ1-1, the V gene TRBV19, with D unresolved. The V and J ends lost 3 bases and 10 bases respectively, with 12 bases between them. This CDR3 is 12 amino acids long. Germline CDR1 is LNHDA and CDR2 is SQIVND (reference sequence). CDR3 bases: TGTGCCAGTAGTATCGTCAGCCAAGCAGCTTTCTTT. Amino acids: CASSIVSQAAFF.

This clonotype was detected ten times or more. The V gene is TRBV20-1, the J gene TRBJ2-7; D is undetermined. The CDR3 spans 13 residues. Germline V gene data show CDR1 as DFQATT and CDR2 as SNEGSKA (reference sequence). With 5 bases removed from V and 5 bases from J, the gap between germline ends came to 16 bases. The CDR3 DNA reads as TGCAGTGCTCCCGCCCCAGCTAACAACGAGCAGTACTTC. Protein product: CSAPAPANNEQYF.

This clonotype was seen repeatedly, ten times or more. The V call is TRBV12-3 or TRBV12-4, the J call TRBJ2-5; D gene unclear. The length of the CDR3 is 12 residues. V was pared by 7 bases and J by 0 bases, with 6 bases between. The CDR3 region is CASMDDQETQYF. In DNA form, the CDR3 reads TGTGCCAGCATGGACGACCAAGAGACCCAGTACTTC.

This CDR3 is CSAHDGASDGYTF. Written as DNA, the CDR3 is TGCAGTGCCCACGACGGCGCTAGTGATGGCTACACCTTC. V and J are TRBV20-1 and TRBJ1-2; D gene ambiguous. Looked up from germline, CDR1 is DFQATT and CDR2 is SNEGSKA (reference sequence). This CDR3 has 13 amino acids. Trimming removed 6 bases at V and 6 bases at J, with 17 bases between.

A single count supports this clonotype. The chain couples TRBV29-1 to TRBJ1-1; TRBD1 might be the D (5 bases). V shed 3 bases and J shed 4 bases, with 12 bases lying between them. This CDR3 is built from 13 residues. The V gene's germline CDR1 is SQVTM and CDR2 ANQGSEA. Here the CDR3 DNA reads TGCAGCGTTGATCCGGCGGGGGGCACTGAAGCTTTCTTT. As protein: CSVDPAGGTEAFF.

This clonotype showed up many times. The chain is built from TRBV20-1 and TRBJ1-1, with 8 positions matching TRBD1. Germline V lookup: CDR1 DFQATT, CDR2 SNEGSKA (reference sequence). The CDR3 contains 15 residues. V was clipped by 6 bases and J by 2 bases; unmatched bases: 11. CDR3 bases: TGCAGTGCCACAGGACAGGGAAAAGAAAACACTGAAGCTTTCTTT. Protein sequence: CSATGQGKENTEAFF.

As concerns this clonotype: The CDR3 does not close with the conserved phenylalanine or tryptophan, likely indicating a read error. No DNA is shown, since the ends of the CDR3 on it are uncertain; the CDR3 is the one TCRdb lists. The CDR3 spells CASSFRLRGTSSYNEKRL. V is TRBV5-6 and J is TRBJ2-1; no DNA check was done on the table's D call, TRBD2. The germline gives CDR1 SGHDT, CDR2 YYEEEE. The CDR3 sequence runs 18 residues, both termini included.

This chain connects TRBV5-6 to TRBJ1-4; 7 nucleotides line up with TRBD1. Germline-derived CDR1 and CDR2 are SGHDT and YYEEEE. CDR3 length: 15 residues. The junction had 3 bases not matched to a gene; V was cut back by 1 base and J by 3 bases. CDR3 bases: TGTGCCAGCAGCTTGTCAGGGGGGGCTAATGAAAAACTGTTTTTT. Protein sequence: CASSLSGGANEKLFF.

With regard to this clonotype: The junction departs from the called germline gene at one end, perhaps through a read error. V usage is TRBV20-1 and J usage is TRBJ2-1, with D perhaps matching TRBD2 (5 bases). Germline loops: CDR1 DFQATT, CDR2 SNEGSKA (reference sequence). The CDR3 sequence is 16 residues long. The CDR3 coding sequence is TGCAGTGCTCACAAACCCCGGGTCACGGGGTTAGGTGAGCAGCTCTTC. Amino acid sequence: CSAHKPRVTGLGEQLF.